Each of the 14 T cell receptor beta chains below was sequenced from the same sample in a study of Tregs in tolerant kidney transplant recipients. Clones were sequenced by immunoSEQ multiplex PCR, and TCRdb holds only the in-frame ones, with some missing. This sample contains tens of thousands of clones. The sequences come from CD4+ T cells from blood, collected before the transplant. The receptor source for this set is a human donor who received a combined kidney and bone marrow transplant.

As for this clone: The DNA ends 3 residues before the CDR3 does, and the rest of the CDR3 is filled in from the germline J gene. This chain uses TRBV7-2 with TRBJ2-2, with a weak D call TRBD2 (5 bases). The CDR3 covers 14 residues. Trimming pared 2 bases from V and 6 bases from J, leaving 10 bases between. Germline V lookup: CDR1 SGHTA, CDR2 FQGNSA. CDR3 sequence: CASSLSGFAGELFF. Incomplete CDR3 DNA: TGTGCCAGCAGCTTATCGGGGTTCGCCGGGGAG.

For this clone: The read terminates 3 residues ahead of where the CDR3 ends, so the germline J gene completes it. This chain connects TRBV7-9 to TRBJ1-4; D ambiguous. In germline, CDR1 is SEHNR, CDR2 FQNEAQ (reference sequence). This CDR3 is built from 14 residues. V shed 4 bases and J shed 2 bases, with 8 bases lying between them. The CDR3 region is CASSSGFTNEKLFF. The CDR3 DNA, read in part, is TGTGCCAGCAGCTCCGGGTTTACTAATGAAAAA.

For this clone: From the germline J gene comes the end of the CDR3, since the read stops 3 residues before it. The chain is built from TRBV7-2 and TRBJ2-7; 9 bases are a match to TRBD1. V lost 5 bases and J lost 4; bases outside the gene matches: 6. The CDR3 length is 14 residues. Germline CDR1 is SGHTA and CDR2 is FQGNSA. The CDR3 loop is CASSPETGGYEQYF. The part of the CDR3 DNA that was read is TGTGCCAGCAGCCCAGAGACAGGGGGATACGAG.

A remark on this clone: The read terminates 3 residues before the CDR3 end, so the remaining end is supplied by the germline J gene. The V and J genes are TRBV2 and TRBJ2-2; maybe TRBD1 (6 bases). V was cut by 6 bases and J by 5 bases, with 13 bases left in between. Germline V gives CDR1 SNHLY, CDR2 FYNNEI. This CDR3 contains 14 residues. CDR3 DNA, as far as it was read: TGTGCCAGCAGCGACCCAGGGGAAACCGGGGAG. Amino acid sequence: CASSDPGETGE. Given in full, the CDR3 is CASSDPGETGELFF.

The CDR3 loop is CASSEQGPNYGYTF. The CDR3 DNA, read in part, is TGTGCCAGCAGTGAACAGGGGCCTAACTATGGC. The V and J genes are TRBV2 and TRBJ1-2, with D maybe TRBD1 (6 bases). Read sequence stops 3 residues before the CDR3 end, and the germline J gene provides the missing end. The CDR3 runs to 14 residues. V was pared by 2 bases and J by 0 bases, with 7 bases between. CDR1 SNHLY and CDR2 FYNNEI come from the germline V gene.

As for this clone: The read is 3 residues too short to cover the CDR3 end, so that end is filled in from the germline J gene. The rearrangement uses TRBV5-1 and TRBJ1-3; 8 bases align to TRBD1. J was trimmed by 4 bases and V by 6 bases; bases with no gene match: 9. The CDR3 spans 15 residues. Germline V gene sequence: CDR1 SGHRS, CDR2 YFSETQ. The CDR3 sequence: CASIRDRGEGNTIYF. The CDR3 DNA, read in part, is TGCGCCAGCATTCGTGACAGGGGAGAGGGAAACACC. The full variable domain, its missing parts supplied by reference TRBV5-1 and TRBJ1-3, is KAGVTQTPRYLIKTRGQQVTLSCSPISGHRSVSWYQQTPGQGLQFLFEYFSETQRNKGNFPGRFSGRQFSNSRSEMNVSTLELGDSALYLCASIRDRGEGNTIYFGEGSWLTVV.

Comment on this clone: The CDR3 goes on 3 residues after the read ends, and that part is filled in from the germline J gene. V and J are TRBV5-4 and TRBJ2-3, with unresolved D. Germline V CDR1 and CDR2: SGHNT, YYREEE (reference sequence). CDR3 length equals 13 residues. Deletions cut 6 bases from V and 6 bases from J, with 14 bases between. CDR3 bases read: TGTGCCAGCACCTCCCTCGGGTGGGATACG. Protein: CASTSLGWDT. Given in full, the CDR3 is CASTSLGWDTQYF.

About this clone itself: The read comes to an end 3 residues before the CDR3 does, leaving the germline J gene to fill in the end. This chain joins TRBV13 and TRBJ2-7; 8 nucleotides line up with TRBD1. Germline-derived CDR1 and CDR2 are PRHDT and FYEKMQ (reference sequence). Trimming removed 3 bases from V and 1 base from J; junction bases left unmatched: 5. This CDR3 region has 15 residues. Partial CDR3 DNA: TGTGCCAGCAGCTTGACAGGGGTAAGGTCCTACGAG. This translates into CASSLTGVRSYE. In full, the CDR3 is CASSLTGVRSYEQYF.

With respect to this clone: Coverage ceases 3 residues before the CDR3 finishes, and the germline J gene fills in the end. This rearrangement joins TRBV19 to TRBJ1-2; maybe TRBD1 (5 bases). Per germline, CDR1 LNHDA and CDR2 SQIVND (reference sequence). The germline V and J ends were trimmed by 9 bases and 5 bases, with 19 bases remaining between them. The length of the CDR3 is 14 residues. The CDR3 region is CASTTQTDPYGYTF. Partial CDR3 DNA: TGTGCCAGCACCACCCAGACAGATCCGTATGGC.

Concerning this clone: The read comes to an end 3 residues before the CDR3 does, leaving the germline J gene to fill in the end. This chain uses TRBV6-2 or TRBV6-3 with TRBJ2-7, with D possibly being TRBD2 (6 bases). V was cut by 7 bases and J by 0 bases, with 13 bases left in between. CDR1 is MNHEY, CDR2 SVGEGT, per germline. The CDR3 is made up of 14 amino acids. Here the CDR3 reads CASTGLKASYEQYF. The part of the CDR3 DNA that was read is TGTGCCAGCACCGGACTAAAAGCCTCCTACGAG.

As to this clone: The read terminates 3 residues ahead of where the CDR3 ends, so the germline J gene completes it. This chain connects TRBV5-6 to TRBJ2-7; TRBD1 matches at 8 bases. This CDR3 is built from 13 residues. The V gene end was trimmed by 0 bases and the J gene end by 6 bases; junction bases not matched to a gene: 2. Germline V gene sequence: CDR1 SGHDT, CDR2 YYEEEE. The CDR3 protein is CASSLDRGVEQYF. The covered CDR3 bases are TGTGCCAGCAGCTTGGACAGGGGGGTCGAG.

Notes on this clone: The CDR3 is cut off 3 residues early in the read; its end comes from the germline J gene. The chain uses TRBV5-8 and TRBJ1-2; 7 bases are a match to TRBD1. The germline V gene encodes CDR1 SGHTS and CDR2 YDEGEE. Losses at the gene ends were 3 bases for V and 4 bases for J; bases not matched to a gene: 0. The CDR3 is 12 amino acids. CDR3 sequence reads: CASSWDSYGYTF. CDR3 bases read: TGTGCCAGCAGCTGGGACAGCTATGGC. The complete variable domain, with remaining parts taken from reference TRBV5-8 and TRBJ1-2, reads EAGVTQSPTHLIKTRGQQATLRCSPISGHTSVYWYQQALGLGLQFLLWYDEGEERNRGNFPPRFSGRQFPNYSSELNVNALELEDSALYLCASSWDSYGYTFGSGTRLTVV.

Of note for this clone: From the germline J gene comes the end of the CDR3, since the read stops 3 residues before it. The chain has TRBV5-1 and TRBJ2-2; D remains ambiguous. Trimming left V 4 bases short and J 2 bases short, with 18 bases between. Germline assignment: CDR1 SGHRS and CDR2 YFSETQ. CDR3 length: 17 residues. Partial CDR3 DNA: TGCGCCAGCAGCCCATACATATTATCGTCAAACACCGGGGAG. Translation: CASSPYILSSNTGE. The entire CDR3 protein reads CASSPYILSSNTGELFF.

Worth noting for this clone: The sequenced fragment ends 3 residues before the CDR3 boundary, so the rest is inferred from the germline J gene. The rearrangement links TRBV11-2 to TRBJ1-2; TRBD1 agrees at 8 bases. The CDR3 is 13 amino acids. In germline, CDR1 is SGHAT, CDR2 FQNNGV. Unmatched junction bases numbered 3, after V lost 5 bases and J lost 4 bases. CDR3 protein: CASSLDRGYGYTF. CDR3 bases read: TGTGCCAGCAGCCTCGACAGGGGCTATGGC.